Sequencing of this T cell receptor beta chain was carried out in a study of blood T cell repertoires in COVID-19. The protocol was immunoSEQ multiplex PCR, while the TCRdb copy is restricted to in-frame clones and leaves out a portion. The sample gives fewer than 350,000 clones, around 85% of which show up once; under 2% is in the top ten. With 0 bases removed from V and 6 bases from J, the gap between germline ends came to 13 bases. Per the germline V gene, CDR1 is SGHRS and CDR2 is YFSETQ. This CDR3 contains 15 residues. V is TRBV5-1 and J is TRBJ1-5, with D possibly being TRBD1 (6 bases). The sequencing sample was made of PBMCs or T cells enriched from blood (not recorded which). This clonotype originated in a woman aged 25-40 years who had been exposed to COVID-19. This CDR3 is CASSLDGGGGQPQHF. In nucleotides, the CDR3 is TGCGCCAGCAGCTTGGATGGGGGCGGGGGTCAGCCCCAGCATTTT.